What follows describes a single T cell receptor beta chain. Its specificity is not known. These data are taken from a study of shared clonotypes between healthy human individuals. Study-wide findings and caveats: Clonotype sharing levels among donors were expected to vary with sequencing depth. Memory subsets generally showed lower estimated richness than naive subsets.

V lost 3 bases and J lost 2, with 7 bases in between. The CDR3 length is 13 residues. Germline V gene lookup returns CDR1 LNHDA and CDR2 SQIVND (reference sequence). Clones were sequenced by immunoSEQ multiplex PCR, and TCRdb holds only the in-frame ones, with some missing. Of 2 million to 3 million clones listed, 90% to 95% are singletons. The donors were adults (healthy and HIV-negative) with no recent acute infections or vaccinations. Donors, without exception, were Caucasian adults residing in Nashville, Tennessee. This receptor was obtained from a man between 18 and 29 years old in good health. The J gene is TRBJ2-5, the V gene TRBV19; D remains unclear. The sequenced sample was naive CD4+ T cells sorted from blood. Subset defined: CD45RA+ positively selected. CDR3 region: CASSIWPQETQYF. The CDR3 DNA reads as TGTGCCAGTAGTATTTGGCCTCAAGAGACCCAGTACTTC.